This TCR beta chain originates from a study of blood T cell repertoires in COVID-19. Study-wide background: COVID-19 samples collected from the United States, Italy and Spain covered acute and convalescent phases.

Sequencing was performed with immunoSEQ multiplex PCR; in TCRdb, only in-frame clones are kept and a portion is missing. The table includes almost 400,000 clones, about 87% detected once. Per the germline V gene, CDR1 is SGHTA and CDR2 is FQGTGA. V shed 5 bases and J shed 8 bases, with 15 bases lying between them. CDR3 length equals 13 residues. What was sequenced was peripheral blood. The TCR was taken from an older woman with COVID-19, enrolled during active disease. The V and J genes are TRBV7-3 and TRBJ1-2; D perhaps matches TRBD1 (5 bases). CDR3 sequence: CASSPNPGYGYTF. The CDR3 DNA is TGTGCCAGCAGCCCAAATCCAGGGTACGGCTACACCTTC.